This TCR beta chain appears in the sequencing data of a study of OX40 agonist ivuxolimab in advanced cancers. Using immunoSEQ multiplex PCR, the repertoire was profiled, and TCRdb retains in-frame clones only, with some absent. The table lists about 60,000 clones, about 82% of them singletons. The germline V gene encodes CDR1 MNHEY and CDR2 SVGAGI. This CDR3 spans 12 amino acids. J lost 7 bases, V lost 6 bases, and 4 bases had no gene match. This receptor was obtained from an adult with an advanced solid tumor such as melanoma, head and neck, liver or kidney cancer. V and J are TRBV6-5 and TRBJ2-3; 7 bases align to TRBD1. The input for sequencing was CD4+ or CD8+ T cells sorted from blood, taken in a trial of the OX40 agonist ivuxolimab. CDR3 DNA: TGTGCCAGCAGCCGACAGGGTCATACGCAGTATTTT. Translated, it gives CASSRQGHTQYF.